The clone carrying this T cell receptor beta chain was observed a handful of times. Its antigen is still unknown. Looked up from germline, CDR1 is SGHAT and CDR2 is FQNNGV. The CDR3 length is 13 residues. The V and J ends lost 1 base and 5 bases respectively, with 8 bases between them. The data are from a study of Graves' ophthalmopathy and Graves' hyperthyroidism. Using RNA transcripts, the TCR beta CDR3 regions were amplified. Scientists carried out first-round RT-PCR using HTBI primers and then a second-round multiplex PCR. TCRdb re-called the multiplex PCR reads with MiXCR, one entry per CDR3 protein. The sample has about 1.2 million distinct CDR3 sequences; approximately 35% are singletons. Uncontrolled infections, pregnancy, lactation or other autoimmune diseases led to patient exclusion. Patients were diagnosed from clinical symptoms, serum thyroxine, TRAb, thyroid ultrasound and orbital computed tomography.

Overall study results and limits: Blood samples also showed most expanded thyroid clonotypes exceeding 0.001 frequency. The study's model predicted ophthalmopathy progression at 70% to 71% sensitivity and 72% to 85% specificity.

The V and J genes are TRBV11-2 and TRBJ1-1, with D possibly being TRBD1 (5 bases). Sample: peripheral blood or thyroid tissue (not recorded which). The sequence derives from an adult man with Graves' hyperthyroidism. The CDR3 here is CASSLAGETEAFF. Here the CDR3 DNA reads TGTGCCAGCAGCTTAGCGGGGGAAACTGAAGCTTTCTTT.